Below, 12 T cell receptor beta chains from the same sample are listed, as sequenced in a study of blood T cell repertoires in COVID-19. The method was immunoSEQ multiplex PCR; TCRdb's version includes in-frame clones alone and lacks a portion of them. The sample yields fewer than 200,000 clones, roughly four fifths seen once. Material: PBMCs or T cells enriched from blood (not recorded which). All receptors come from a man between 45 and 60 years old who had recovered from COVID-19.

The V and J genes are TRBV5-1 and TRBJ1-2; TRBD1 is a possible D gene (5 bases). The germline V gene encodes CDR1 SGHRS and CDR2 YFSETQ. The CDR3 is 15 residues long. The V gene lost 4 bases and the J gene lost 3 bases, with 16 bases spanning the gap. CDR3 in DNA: TGCGCCAGCAGCCCCAGCCGGGACTTCGACTATGGCTACACCTTC. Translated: CASSPSRDFDYGYTF.

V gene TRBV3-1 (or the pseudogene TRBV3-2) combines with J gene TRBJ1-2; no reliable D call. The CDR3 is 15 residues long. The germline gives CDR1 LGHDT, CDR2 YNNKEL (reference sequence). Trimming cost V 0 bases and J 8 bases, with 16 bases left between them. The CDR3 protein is CASSQDSGRRGGYTF. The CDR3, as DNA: TGTGCCAGCAGCCAAGATTCGGGGAGGCGAGGGGGCTACACCTTC.

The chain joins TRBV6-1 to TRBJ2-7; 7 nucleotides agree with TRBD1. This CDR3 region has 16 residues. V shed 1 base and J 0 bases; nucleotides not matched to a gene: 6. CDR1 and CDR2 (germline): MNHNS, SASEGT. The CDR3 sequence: CASSEGSGGSSYEQYF. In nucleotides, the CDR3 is TGTGCCAGCAGTGAAGGGTCAGGGGGTAGCTCCTACGAGCAGTACTTC.

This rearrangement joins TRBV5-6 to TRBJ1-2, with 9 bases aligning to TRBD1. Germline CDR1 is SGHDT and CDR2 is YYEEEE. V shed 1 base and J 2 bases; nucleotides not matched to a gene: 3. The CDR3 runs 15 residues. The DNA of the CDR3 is TGTGCCAGCAGCTTGCCGGGGACAGGGAACTATGGCTACACCTTC. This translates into CASSLPGTGNYGYTF.

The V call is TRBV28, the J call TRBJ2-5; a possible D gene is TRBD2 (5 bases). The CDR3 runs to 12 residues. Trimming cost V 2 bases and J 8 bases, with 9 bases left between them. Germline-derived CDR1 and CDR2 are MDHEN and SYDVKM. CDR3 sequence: CASSLGTRTQYF. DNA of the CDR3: TGTGCCAGCAGTTTAGGCACTAGAACCCAGTACTTC.

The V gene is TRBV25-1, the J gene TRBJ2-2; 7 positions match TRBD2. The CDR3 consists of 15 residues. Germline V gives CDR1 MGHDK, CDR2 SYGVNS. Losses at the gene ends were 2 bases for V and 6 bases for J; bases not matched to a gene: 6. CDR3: CASSEGPGGSGELFF. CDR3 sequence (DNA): TGTGCCAGCAGTGAAGGCCCCGGGGGGTCCGGGGAGCTGTTTTTT.

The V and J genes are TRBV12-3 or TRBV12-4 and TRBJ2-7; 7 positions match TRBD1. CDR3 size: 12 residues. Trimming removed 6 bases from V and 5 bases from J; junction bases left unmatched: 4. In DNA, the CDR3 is TGTGCCAGCAGCAGTACAGGGGACGAGCAGTACTTC. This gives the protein CASSSTGDEQYF.

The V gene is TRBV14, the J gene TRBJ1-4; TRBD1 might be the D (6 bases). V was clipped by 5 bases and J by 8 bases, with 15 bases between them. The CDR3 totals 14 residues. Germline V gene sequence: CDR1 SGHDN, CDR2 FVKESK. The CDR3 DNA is TGTGCCAGCAGCGCTGGACAGACGGGCGAAAAACTGTTTTTT. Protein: CASSAGQTGEKLFF.

CDR3 in DNA: TGTGCCAGTAGTATTCACAGCCAAGAGACCCAGTACTTC. Translation: CASSIHSQETQYF. V and J are TRBV19 and TRBJ2-5; D is undetermined. CDR3 length: 13 amino acids. The V and J ends lost 3 bases and 1 base respectively, with 6 bases between them. CDR1 is LNHDA, CDR2 SQIVND, per germline (reference sequence).

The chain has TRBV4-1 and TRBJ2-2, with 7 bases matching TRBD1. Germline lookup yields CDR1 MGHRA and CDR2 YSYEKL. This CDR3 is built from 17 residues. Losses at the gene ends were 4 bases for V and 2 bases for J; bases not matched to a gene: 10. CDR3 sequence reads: CASSPRQGPRNTGELFF. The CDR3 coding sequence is TGCGCCAGCAGCCCGCGACAGGGACCTAGAAACACCGGGGAGCTGTTTTTT.

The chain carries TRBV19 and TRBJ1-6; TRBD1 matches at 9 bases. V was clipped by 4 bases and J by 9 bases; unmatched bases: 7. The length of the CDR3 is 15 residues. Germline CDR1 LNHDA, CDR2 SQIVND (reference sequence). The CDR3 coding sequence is TGTGCCAGTAGTACGGACAGGGGTTCGGGTTCACCCCTCCACTTT. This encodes CASSTDRGSGSPLHF.

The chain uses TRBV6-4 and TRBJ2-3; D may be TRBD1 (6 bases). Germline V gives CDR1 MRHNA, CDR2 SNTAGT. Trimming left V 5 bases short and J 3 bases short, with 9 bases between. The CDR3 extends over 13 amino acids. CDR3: CASSWDTTDTQYF. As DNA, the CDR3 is TGTGCCAGCAGTTGGGACACGACAGATACGCAGTATTTT.